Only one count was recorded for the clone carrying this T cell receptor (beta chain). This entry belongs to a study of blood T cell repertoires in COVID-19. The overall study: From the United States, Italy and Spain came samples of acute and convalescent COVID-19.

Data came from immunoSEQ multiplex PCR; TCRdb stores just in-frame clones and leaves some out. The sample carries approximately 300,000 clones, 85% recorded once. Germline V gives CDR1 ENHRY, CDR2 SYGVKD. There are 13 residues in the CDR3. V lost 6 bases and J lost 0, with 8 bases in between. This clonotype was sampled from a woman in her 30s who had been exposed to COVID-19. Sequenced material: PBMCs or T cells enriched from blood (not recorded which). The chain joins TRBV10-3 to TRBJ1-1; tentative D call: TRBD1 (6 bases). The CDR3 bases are TGTGCCATCAGGGCAGGGGTGAACACTGAAGCTTTCTTT. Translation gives CAIRAGVNTEAFF.